The TCR beta chain under discussion was sequenced for a study of identical twins. Germline assignment: CDR1 SEHNR and CDR2 FQNEAQ (reference sequence). Trimming pared 5 bases from V and 1 base from J, leaving 8 bases between. This CDR3 region has 13 residues. A template switching step contributed a universal primer site, while unique molecular identifiers were present in the cDNA. TCRdb itself ran the 5' RACE reads through MiXCR, one entry per CDR3 protein. The sample carries about 330,000 distinct CDR3 sequences, about 12% recorded once. This same sample was also part of a study on yellow fever vaccine responses in identical twins.

V usage is TRBV7-9 and J usage is TRBJ2-5; D is undetermined. Sample: CD8+ T cells sorted from blood. This sequence originates from a woman between 18 and 29 years old in good health. The CDR3 nucleotides are TGTGCCAGCAGCCATGTTCGCCAAGAGACCCAGTACTTC. It translates to CASSHVRQETQYF.